The TCR beta chain described here comes from a study of OX40 agonist ivuxolimab in advanced cancers. Study information: Patient treatment consisted of intravenous ivuxolimab administration every 2 weeks at 0.01 to 10 mg/kg.

Study results and limitations: The expanded peripheral T cells' antigen specificity was not determined.

As regards this clone: The antigen is undetermined.

The germline V gene has CDR1 SGHTA and CDR2 FQGNSA. This CDR3 comprises 14 residues. Trimming left V 1 base short and J 4 bases short, with 10 bases between. Produced via immunoSEQ multiplex PCR; TCRdb's table is partial and in-frame only. The sample has approximately 110,000 clones, under 95% seen once. The source material was CD4+ or CD8+ T cells sorted from blood, sampled in a trial of the OX40 agonist ivuxolimab. This clonotype was sampled from an adult with an advanced solid tumor such as melanoma, head and neck, liver or kidney cancer. The V and J genes are TRBV7-2 and TRBJ1-1; no firm D call. Here the CDR3 DNA reads TGTGCCAGCAGCTTAGTGGGGTCGCGCACTGAAGCTTTCTTT. Translation: CASSLVGSRTEAFF.